Given below is one T cell receptor (beta chain) in context. It has no known antigen specificity. No much larger clone exists at a distance of one base, and base qualities are not known. The CDR3 runs 16 amino acids, cysteine and phenylalanine included. Just the 48-base CDR3 DNA is kept, in frame starting at base 1. V trim: 6 bases; J trim: 7 bases; unmatched bases: 16. CDR1 MNHEY and CDR2 SMNVEV were looked up in the germline V gene (reference sequence). TCRbeta CDR3 regions were amplified from genomic DNA by means of the immunoSEQ Assay, a bias-controlled multiplex PCR. In the paper's pipeline: Within the assay, amplification of reference gene primers was used to estimate how many nucleated cells each sample contained. Sequence reads were collapsed and filtered to measure the absolute abundance of every unique TCRbeta CDR3 rearrangement. For each sample, productive Simpson clonality was calculated as the square root of Simpson's diversity index across productive rearrangements. Not all clones reach the TCRdb copy of this immuneACCESS table, which keeps in-frame sequences only. Checked studies attribute under half of the gap to unresolved V genes and leave the rest unexplained. That table supplies the V and J calls and clone size; D and trimming were determined from the DNA. The sample has 490,000 or so clones on record, roughly 90% of them singletons. The biggest ten clones account for 1.5% to 2% of the sample.

The sample is drawn from a study of blood T cell repertoires in COVID-19 (dated by TCRdb to the early 2020s). Context from the whole study: Collaborator samples came from the United States, Italy and Spain and covered acute and convalescent phases of COVID-19. The material from the prospective study consisted of cDNA or gDNA derived from T cells, B-cell-depleted T cells, or PBMCs. Deeply sampled blood TCRbeta repertoires from subjects exposed to, actively infected with, or recovered from COVID-19 were included in the dataset. A freely available public database, intended as a resource for researchers studying the immune response to SARS-CoV-2, is where the repertoires were released. The samples were drawn from the first 160 participants of the ongoing ImmuneRACE study and from 1,200 or so subjects provided by 6 global collaborators. Nearly every sample came with metadata listing a de-identified subject ID, COVID-19 status, age in years and sex. HLA class I and class II types, where available, came from metadata supplied by the sample provider rather than from assay-based typing.

Overall study results and their limits: Clinical and demographic metadata were provided uncurated, with the amount varying by source and participant.

Participants in the prospective study were enrolled through a virtual design, were aged 18 to 89 years, and lived in 24 United States geographic areas. In the prospective study, participants were assigned to cohorts based on the clinical history participants reported in a screening survey and a study questionnaire. For ImmuneRACE Cohort 3, a participant was defined as recovered based on two consecutive negative NP/OP PCR tests, clearance by a healthcare professional, or resolution of symptoms. In the prospective study, whole blood, serum and a nasopharyngeal or oropharyngeal swab were collected from each participant by mobile phlebotomists. Prospective study participants could optionally give additional blood draws and questionnaires over an approximately 2-month period. Blood samples from the prospective study were shipped frozen or at room temperature prior to DNA extraction.

Rearrangement joined TRBV27 to TRBJ2-7, with 9 junctional bases fitting TRBD1. The specimen was PBMCs or T cells enriched from blood (not recorded which). The receptor's source is a woman aged 40 to 55 who had recovered from COVID-19. The DNA sequence is TGTGCCAGCAGCCTACCCCCCGGGACAGGGACTCGGGAGCAGTACTTC. Translated, it reads CASSLPPGTGTREQYF.